These 28 T cell receptor beta chains came from one sample sequenced in a study of shared clonotypes between healthy human individuals. Only CD45RO-negative cells positively selected for CCR7 counted as naive CD8 cells, so terminally differentiated effector memory CD45RA+ cells were excluded. Data came from immunoSEQ multiplex PCR; TCRdb stores just in-frame clones and leaves some out. The table has roughly 2 million clones, about 95% seen once. The sequencing sample was made of naive CD8+ T cells sorted from blood. These receptor sequences come from a man aged 18-30 years in good health.

V usage is TRBV6-1 and J usage is TRBJ2-7; D gene uncertain. Germline CDR1 reads MNHNS; CDR2 reads SASEGT. Trimming pared 4 bases from V and 2 bases from J, leaving 12 bases between. The CDR3 length is 14 residues. CDR3: CASSVVGGTYEQYF. The DNA of the CDR3 is TGTGCCAGCAGTGTTGTGGGCGGAACCTACGAGCAGTACTTC.

The chain employs TRBV10-3 and TRBJ2-7, with D hard to call. V lost 3 bases to trimming and J lost 5 bases, with 5 bases between them. Germline CDR1 ENHRY, CDR2 SYGVKD. This CDR3 is built from 11 residues. In DNA, the CDR3 is TGTGCCATCAGTGACATTAACGAGCAGTACTTC. Amino acid sequence: CAISDINEQYF.

This clone was found once. The J gene is TRBJ2-7, the V gene TRBV4-3, with a tentative D call TRBD2 (5 bases). Germline CDR1 and CDR2: LGHNA and YSLEER. The CDR3 loop spans 15 amino acids. The germline V and J ends were trimmed by 0 bases and 2 bases, with 11 bases remaining between them. The CDR3 here is CASSQEPSFAYEQYF. CDR3 bases: TGCGCCAGCAGCCAAGAGCCTAGCTTCGCCTACGAGCAGTACTTC.

The J gene is TRBJ2-5, the V gene TRBV28, with D possibly being TRBD2 (6 bases). The V and J ends lost 3 bases and 7 bases respectively, with 15 bases between them. Germline CDR1 reads MDHEN; CDR2 reads SYDVKM. This CDR3 is built from 14 residues. The CDR3 loop reads CASSFAPGEVTQYF. In DNA, the CDR3 is TGTGCCAGCAGTTTCGCTCCCGGGGAGGTGACCCAGTACTTC. The full variable domain, in which reference TRBV28 and TRBJ2-5 provide the parts outside the CDR3, is DVKVTQSSRYLVKRTGEKVFLECVQDMDHENMFWYRQDPGLGLRLIYFSYDVKMKEKGDIPEGYSVSREKKERFSLILESASTNQTSMYLCASSFAPGEVTQYFGPGTRLLVL.

The chain couples TRBV7-2 to TRBJ2-3; a weak D match, TRBD1 (6 bases). V lost 0 bases, J lost 6 bases, and 16 bases lay in between. The CDR3 loop spans 16 amino acids. Looked up from germline, CDR1 is SGHTA and CDR2 is FQGNSA. Written as DNA, the CDR3 is TGTGCCAGCAGCTTAGCGACGGGCCAGGGGCACGATACGCAGTATTTT. Its translation is CASSLATGQGHDTQYF. Filled out from reference TRBV7-2 and TRBJ2-3, the complete variable domain reads GAGVSQSPSNKVTEKGKDVELRCDPISGHTALYWYRQSLGQGLEFLIYFQGNSAPDKSGLPSDRFSAERTGGSVSTLTIQRTQQEDSAVYLCASSLATGQGHDTQYFGPGTRLTVL.

The gene calls are TRBV9 and TRBJ2-7; D uncertain. This CDR3 is 14 amino acids long. Trimming took 1 base from V and 0 from J, leaving 8 bases between them. Germline lookup yields CDR1 SGDLS and CDR2 YYNGEE. The CDR3 nucleotides are TGTGCCAGCAGCGTAAGCCGTAGCTCCTACGAGCAGTACTTC. Protein product: CASSVSRSSYEQYF.

The chain combines TRBV21-1 with TRBJ2-7. TRBV21-1 is annotated as a pseudogene. The CDR3 is made up of 13 amino acids. CDR3 in amino acids: CASSKGPNYEQYF. CDR3 sequence (DNA): TGTGCCAGCAGCAAGGGACCAAACTACGAGCAGTACTTC.

With regard to this clone: The sample has other DNA sequences that encode this CDR3 too. The V gene is TRBV9, the J gene TRBJ1-2, with a tentative D call TRBD1 (6 bases). In germline, CDR1 is SGDLS, CDR2 YYNGEE. This CDR3 has 16 residues. V was clipped by 0 bases and J by 2 bases, with 14 bases between them. CDR3 sequence (DNA): TGTGCCAGCAGCGTAGATCCCACGGGACAAAACTATGGCTACACCTTC. Its protein is CASSVDPTGQNYGYTF.

This rearrangement joins TRBV4-3 to TRBJ1-1, with no clear D. The V end was cut by 1 base, the J end by 5 bases, with 8 bases between. The CDR3 totals 13 residues. In germline, CDR1 is LGHNA, CDR2 YSLEER. The CDR3 sequence: CASSQGPHTEAFF. The CDR3 nucleotides read TGCGCCAGCAGCCAAGGCCCTCATACTGAAGCTTTCTTT.

This clone showed up just once. This chain connects TRBV11-2 to TRBJ2-2, with a tentative D call TRBD1 (5 bases). The germline V gene has CDR1 SGHAT and CDR2 FQNNGV. The length of the CDR3 is 16 residues. Trimming pared 6 bases from V and 7 bases from J, leaving 21 bases between. The CDR3 DNA follows: TGTGCCAGCAGTACAAGCCAGGGTGCGGTTCTCGGGGAGCTGTTTTTT. Its protein is CASSTSQGAVLGELFF. Variable domain in full (rest from reference TRBV11-2 and TRBJ2-2): EAGVAQSPRYKIIEKRQSVAFWCNPISGHATLYWYQQILGQGPKLLIQFQNNGVVDDSQLPKDRFSAERLKGVDSTLKIQPAKLEDSAVYLCASSTSQGAVLGELFFGEGSRLTVL.

The chain joins TRBV11-2 to TRBJ2-1; D gene unclear. The CDR3 length is 13 residues. Trimming removed 1 base at V and 6 bases at J, with 7 bases between. CDR1 and CDR2 from the germline V gene are SGHAT and FQNNGV. DNA of the CDR3: TGTGCCAGCAGCTTAGCTCACACCAATGAGCAGTTCTTC. Translation gives CASSLAHTNEQFF. Filled out from reference TRBV11-2 and TRBJ2-1, the complete variable domain reads EAGVAQSPRYKIIEKRQSVAFWCNPISGHATLYWYQQILGQGPKLLIQFQNNGVVDDSQLPKDRFSAERLKGVDSTLKIQPAKLEDSAVYLCASSLAHTNEQFFGPGTRLTVL.

J is TRBJ2-1 and V is TRBV19, with 11 bases lining up with TRBD1. J was trimmed by 9 bases and V by 5 bases; bases with no gene match: 9. The germline CDR1 and CDR2 sequences are LNHDA and SQIVND (reference sequence). CDR3 length: 15 residues. DNA for the CDR3: TGTGCCAGTAGTGCCGGACAGGGGGCGTCCGGTGAGCAGTTCTTC. It yields the protein CASSAGQGASGEQFF.

J is TRBJ2-7 and V is TRBV7-9, with TRBD2 matching over 11 bases. This CDR3 has 14 residues. Germline lookup yields CDR1 SEHNR and CDR2 FQNEAQ (reference sequence). The V segment lost 4 bases and the J segment 4 bases; nucleotides outside the gene matches: 3. In nucleotides, the CDR3 is TGTGCCAGCAGCTATGGACTAGCGGGTTACGAGCAGTACTTC. Its translation is CASSYGLAGYEQYF.

The sample holds one count of this clone. The chain employs TRBV27 and TRBJ1-2, with D perhaps TRBD1 (6 bases). The CDR3 consists of 15 residues. Germline V gene data show CDR1 as MNHEY and CDR2 as SMNVEV (reference sequence). V lost 6 bases and J 6 bases, leaving 20 bases between the germline ends. The CDR3 is CASSYTPGGSHGYTF. The CDR3 DNA is TGTGCCAGCAGCTACACCCCTGGGGGCTCGCATGGCTACACCTTC.

In its sample, this clone was seen once. J is TRBJ1-2 and V is TRBV11-2; no reliable D call. Between the trimmed V and J ends, which lost 1 base and 0 bases, there was a span of 6 bases. CDR1 is SGHAT, CDR2 FQNNGV, per germline. This CDR3 region has 14 residues. In DNA form, the CDR3 reads TGTGCCAGCAGCTTAGTAGGTTCTAACTATGGCTACACCTTC. It encodes CASSLVGSNYGYTF. The whole variable domain, filled in from reference TRBV11-2 and TRBJ1-2, reads EAGVAQSPRYKIIEKRQSVAFWCNPISGHATLYWYQQILGQGPKLLIQFQNNGVVDDSQLPKDRFSAERLKGVDSTLKIQPAKLEDSAVYLCASSLVGSNYGYTFGSGTRLTVV.

The chain carries TRBV27 and TRBJ2-2; weak D call: TRBD1 (5 bases). Germline lookup yields CDR1 MNHEY and CDR2 SMNVEV (reference sequence). This CDR3 has 16 residues. Trimming stripped 1 base from V and 5 bases from J, with 14 bases between. In DNA, the CDR3 is TGTGCCAGCAGTTTATGGACGCCAGGGAAGACCGGGGAGCTGTTTTTT. This encodes CASSLWTPGKTGELFF.

The chain has TRBV28 and TRBJ2-1; tentatively, D is TRBD2 (7 bases). The V gene lost 7 bases and the J gene lost 10 bases, with 23 bases spanning the gap. The CDR3 has 15 amino acids. Per the germline V gene, CDR1 is MDHEN and CDR2 is SYDVKM. The CDR3 loop reads CASIIRQGRGNEQFF. For the CDR3, the DNA is TGTGCCAGCATAATAAGGCAGGGGAGGGGAAACGAGCAGTTCTTC. Supplemented by reference TRBV28 and TRBJ2-1, the full variable domain reads DVKVTQSSRYLVKRTGEKVFLECVQDMDHENMFWYRQDPGLGLRLIYFSYDVKMKEKGDIPEGYSVSREKKERFSLILESASTNQTSMYLCASIIRQGRGNEQFFGPGTRLTVL.

The CDR3 DNA follows: TGTGCCAGCAGCTTAGTAGGAGCGGGAGGCCAATTCTCCTACGAGCAGTACTTC. It translates to CASSLVGAGGQFSYEQYF. This chain joins TRBV11-2 and TRBJ2-7, with 9 bases aligning to TRBD2. V lost 1 base, J lost 0 bases, and 10 bases stayed unmatched. Germline assignment: CDR1 SGHAT and CDR2 FQNNGV. The CDR3 loop spans 18 amino acids.

The chain joins TRBV5-6 to TRBJ2-5, with D unresolved. V lost 0 bases and J lost 2, with 8 bases in between. CDR3 length: 14 residues. The germline V gene encodes CDR1 SGHDT and CDR2 YYEEEE. The CDR3 DNA follows: TGTGCCAGCAGCTTGGTAACAGAACAAGAGACCCAGTACTTC. This translates into CASSLVTEQETQYF.

The chain employs TRBV10-2 and TRBJ1-4; D gene uncertain. The length of the CDR3 is 15 residues. CDR1 WSHSY and CDR2 SAAADI come from the germline V gene. Trimming took off 2 bases at V and 1 base at J, with 8 bases between the two ends. The CDR3 DNA follows: TGCGCCAGCAGTGAGGGTACGATAACTAATGAAAAACTGTTTTTT. It encodes CASSEGTITNEKLFF.

This chain connects TRBV18 to TRBJ2-7, with D possibly TRBD1 on 5 matching bases. Germline CDR1 KGHSH, CDR2 LQKENI. The ends were cut back, 5 bases at V and 2 bases at J, with 19 bases in the middle. The CDR3 runs 16 residues. The CDR3 DNA is TGTGCCAGCTCAATATCTAGGGCAGGGATACCCTACGAGCAGTACTTC. Its protein is CASSISRAGIPYEQYF.

The chain links TRBV5-8 to TRBJ2-4, with 11 bases lining up with TRBD2. Germline values: CDR1 SGHTS, CDR2 YDEGEE. V trimming: 1 base; J trimming: 7 bases; junction bases outside the gene matches: 4. This CDR3 has 15 residues. CDR3 protein: CASSLQLAGVNIQYF. CDR3 nucleotide sequence: TGTGCCAGCAGCTTGCAACTAGCGGGAGTCAACATTCAGTACTTC. Complete variable domain (other parts from reference TRBV5-8 and TRBJ2-4): EAGVTQSPTHLIKTRGQQATLRCSPISGHTSVYWYQQALGLGLQFLLWYDEGEERNRGNFPPRFSGRQFPNYSSELNVNALELEDSALYLCASSLQLAGVNIQYFGAGTRLSVL.

The V gene is TRBV6-5, the J gene TRBJ2-7; tentatively, D is TRBD2 (6 bases). Trimming shortened V by 5 bases and J by 7 bases, and 21 bases separated the two germline ends. Germline V gene lookup returns CDR1 MNHEY and CDR2 SVGAGI. The CDR3 has 15 amino acids. The CDR3 DNA reads TGTGCCAGCAGTCCCGGGGTGGGTCGGGAGTATGAGCAGTACTTC. Protein: CASSPGVGREYEQYF.

With respect to this clone: Different DNA sequences within this sample yield the same CDR3. This chain links TRBV14 with TRBJ2-2; D not certain. This CDR3 comprises 13 residues. Germline V gene lookup returns CDR1 SGHDN and CDR2 FVKESK. Trimming pared 1 base from V and 6 bases from J, leaving 6 bases between. CDR3 bases: TGTGCCAGCAGCCAAGCCGGAGCCGGGGAGCTGTTTTTT. It encodes CASSQAGAGELFF.

V and J are TRBV4-1 and TRBJ1-5; TRBD1 is a possible D gene (5 bases). The CDR3 has 15 residues. From germline, CDR1 is MGHRA and CDR2 YSYEKL. The ends were cut back, 0 bases at V and 6 bases at J, with 12 bases in the middle. In nucleotides, the CDR3 is TGCGCCAGCAGCCAAGAGGGGGGGGAGCGTCAGCCCCAGCATTTT. Residues: CASSQEGGERQPQHF.

The chain recombines TRBV27 with TRBJ2-1; 10 bases fit TRBD2. The trim removed 7 bases at V and 5 bases at J, leaving 8 bases unmatched. Germline CDR1 reads MNHEY; CDR2 reads SMNVEV (reference sequence). The CDR3 contains 15 residues. Here the CDR3 reads CASNLLAGENNEQFF. The CDR3, as DNA: TGTGCCAGCAATCTCCTAGCGGGAGAAAACAATGAGCAGTTCTTC.

V is TRBV6-6 and J is TRBJ1-6, with 11 positions matching TRBD1. Trimming took 6 bases from V and 9 from J; bases not matched to a gene: 4. The germline V gene has CDR1 MNHNY and CDR2 SVGAGI (reference sequence). This CDR3 comprises 14 residues. This CDR3 is CASSGQGAFSPLHF. The DNA of the CDR3 is TGTGCCAGCAGCGGACAGGGGGCGTTTTCACCCCTCCACTTT.

This rearrangement joins TRBV7-9 to TRBJ2-1, with D possibly being TRBD2 (6 bases). Germline assignment: CDR1 SEHNR and CDR2 FQNEAQ (reference sequence). V lost 1 base and J 2 bases, leaving 12 bases between the germline ends. This CDR3 region has 16 residues. This CDR3 is CASSLEAGPTYNEQFF. The CDR3 DNA sequence: TGTGCCAGCAGCTTAGAGGCGGGGCCGACCTACAATGAGCAGTTCTTC. Combining the CDR3 with reference TRBV7-9 and TRBJ2-1 gives the whole variable domain DTGVSQNPRHKITKRGQNVTFRCDPISEHNRLYWYRQTLGQGPEFLTYFQNEAQLEKSRLLSDRFSAERPKGSFSTLEIQRTEQGDSAMYLCASSLEAGPTYNEQFFGPGTRLTVL.